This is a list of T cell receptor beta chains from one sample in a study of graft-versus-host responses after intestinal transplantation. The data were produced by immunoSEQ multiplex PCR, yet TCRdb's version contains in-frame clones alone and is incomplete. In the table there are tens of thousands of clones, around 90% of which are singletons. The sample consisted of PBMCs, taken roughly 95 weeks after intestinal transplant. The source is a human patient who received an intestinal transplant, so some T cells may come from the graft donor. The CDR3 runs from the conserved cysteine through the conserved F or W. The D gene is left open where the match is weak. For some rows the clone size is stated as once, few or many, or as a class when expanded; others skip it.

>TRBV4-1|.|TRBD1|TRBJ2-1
TGCGCCAGCAGCCACAGGACAGGGGAAAAGGAGCAGTTCTTC
CASSHRTGEKEQFF
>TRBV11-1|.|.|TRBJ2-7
TGTGCCAGCAGCCTCCCCCTAGACGGAACCTACGAGCAGTACTTC
CASSLPLDGTYEQYF
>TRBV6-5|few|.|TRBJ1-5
TGTGCCAGCAGTTACTCGAGCAGCCTCAATCAGCCCCAGCATTTT
CASSYSSSLNQPQHF
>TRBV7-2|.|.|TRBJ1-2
TGTGCCAGCAGCTTATCCCCGGTCCGGGGCTACACCTTC
CASSLSPVRGYTF
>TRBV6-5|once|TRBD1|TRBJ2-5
TGTGCCAGCAGTTACTCTCCTGGGACAGGGGGGGAGACCCAGTACTTC
CASSYSPGTGGETQYF
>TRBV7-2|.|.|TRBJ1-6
TGTGCCAGCAGCTTAGGCTTTATAGGGACTCTTAATTCACCCCTCCACTTT
CASSLGFIGTLNSPLHF
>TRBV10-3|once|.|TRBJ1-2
TGTGCCATCAATACGGGCTATGGCTACACCTTC
CAINTGYGYTF
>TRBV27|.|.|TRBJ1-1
TGTGCCAGCAGTTTACGGAGGGGTACTCTGAACACTGAAGCTTTCTTT
CASSLRRGTLNTEAFF
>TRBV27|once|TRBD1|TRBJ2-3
TGTGCCAGCAGTCCTTGGACAGGCTACACAGATACGCAGTATTTT
CASSPWTGYTDTQYF
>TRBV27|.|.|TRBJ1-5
TGTGCTTCCGCGAGATTCAGCAATCAGCCCCAGCATTTT
CASARFSNQPQHF
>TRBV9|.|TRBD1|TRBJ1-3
TGTGCCAGCAGCCCCGGACAGGGCGGAAACACCATATATTTT
CASSPGQGGNTIYF
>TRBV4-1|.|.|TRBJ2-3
TGCGCCAGCAGCCAAGATAGGGGACATAAATTATTTAGCACAGATACGCAGTATTTT
CASSQDRGHKLFSTDTQYF
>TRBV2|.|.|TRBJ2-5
TGTGCCAGCAGAGACAGTACCCAAGAGACCCAGTACTTC
CASRDSTQETQYF
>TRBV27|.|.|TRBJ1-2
TGTGCCAGCAGTTTATTGGGGGCGGACGGAATACCAAATGGCTACACCTTC
CASSLLGADGIPNGYTF
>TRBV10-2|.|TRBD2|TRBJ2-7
TGCGCCAGCAGCGCTGGGACTAGCGGGCCAATTTACGAGCAGTACTTC
CASSAGTSGPIYEQYF
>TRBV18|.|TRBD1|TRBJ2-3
TGTGCCAGCTCACGACAGGGGACTAGCACAGATACGCAGTATTTT
CASSRQGTSTDTQYF
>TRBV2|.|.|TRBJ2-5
TGTGCCACCACAGGGCTTGAAGAGACCCAGTACTTC
CATTGLEETQYF
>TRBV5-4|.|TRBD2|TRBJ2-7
TGTGCCAGCAGCCCAAGCGGGGGCTCCTACGAGCAGTACTTC
CASSPSGGSYEQYF
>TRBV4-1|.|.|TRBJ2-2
TGCGCCAGCAGCCAAGATTCGGGTAGCGGCGGGGAGCTGTTTTTT
CASSQDSGSGGELFF
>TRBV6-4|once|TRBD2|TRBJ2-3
TGTGCCAGCAGTCAGAGCGGGGGGCGAGATACGCAGTATTTT
CASSQSGGRDTQYF
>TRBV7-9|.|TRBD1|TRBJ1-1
TGTGCCAGCAGCTTAGACCTGACAGGGGGCACTGAAGCTTTCTTT
CASSLDLTGGTEAFF
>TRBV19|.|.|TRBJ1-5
TGTGCCAGTAGTATTAAGAGGGGTTATCAGCCCCAGCATTTT
CASSIKRGYQPQHF
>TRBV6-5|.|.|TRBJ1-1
TGTGCCATCAGTGCTGTAGGGCCATCGAACACTGAAGCTTTCTTT
CAISAVGPSNTEAFF
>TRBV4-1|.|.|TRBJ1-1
TGCGCCAGCAGCCAGTATCCCGGGGCCACTGAAGCTTTCTTT
CASSQYPGATEAFF
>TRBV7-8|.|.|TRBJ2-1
TGTGCCAGCAGCTTAGTACATGAGCAGTTCTTC
CASSLVHEQFF
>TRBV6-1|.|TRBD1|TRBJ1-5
TGTGCCAGCTGGCGAGGGGGCGGCCAGCCCCAGCATTTT
CASWRGGGQPQHF
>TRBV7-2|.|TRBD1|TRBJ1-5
TGTGCCAGCAGGTCTACCAGGGGGGCTCAGCCCCAGCATTTT
CASRSTRGAQPQHF
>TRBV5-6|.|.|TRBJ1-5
TGTGCCAGTAGCTTGGGTTTCTATAGCAATCAGCCCCAGCATTTT
CASSLGFYSNQPQHF
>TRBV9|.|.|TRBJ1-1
TGTGCCAGCAGCCCCCCCGGTTGGGAGACTGAAGCTTTCTTT
CASSPPGWETEAFF
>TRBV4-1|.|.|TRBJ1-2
TGCGCCAGCAGCCAAGCCGGGAACCCCTATGGCTACACCTTC
CASSQAGNPYGYTF
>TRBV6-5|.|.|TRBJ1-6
TGTGCCAGCAGGGGAAGGTCCTATAATTCACCCCTCCACTTT
CASRGRSYNSPLHF
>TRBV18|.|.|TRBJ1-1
TGTGCCAGCTCACCACCGATGGGGGTGAACACTGAAGCTTTCTTT
CASSPPMGVNTEAFF
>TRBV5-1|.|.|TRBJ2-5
TGCGCCAGCAGCGGCTGGGTGGGAGAAGAGACCCAGTACTTC
CASSGWVGEETQYF
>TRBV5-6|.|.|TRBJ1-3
TGTGCCAGCAGCTTGGCTGGGTACTCTGGAAACACCATATATTTT
CASSLAGYSGNTIYF
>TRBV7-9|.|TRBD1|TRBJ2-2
TGTGCCAGCAACCGAGGAACACAGGGGACCCTTACCGGGGAGCTGTTTTTT
CASNRGTQGTLTGELFF
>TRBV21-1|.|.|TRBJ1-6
TGTGCCAGCTCAAAAGGCGTCTTTCCACCCCTCCACTTT
CASSKGVFPPLHF
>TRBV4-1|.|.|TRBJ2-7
TGCGCCAGCAGCCAGTCCCTAGCAAGCGAGCAGTACTTC
CASSQSLASEQYF
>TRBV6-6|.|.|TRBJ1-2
TGTGCCAGCAGCCCCCTTGGCGGGTGGGCTGGCTACACCTTC
CASSPLGGWAGYTF